This T cell receptor (beta chain) was identified during a study of blood T cells in healthy people across ages. The CDR3 spans 14 residues. The germline V gene encodes CDR1 DFQATT and CDR2 SNEGSKA (reference sequence). V lost 6 bases and J lost 4, with 18 bases in between. Alongside a J-beta primer mix, a sample-barcoded 5' primer served in a second PCR lasting roughly 6 to 12 cycles. TCRdb reprocessed the 5' RACE reads with MiXCR, giving one entry per CDR3 protein. The sample consists of almost 1 million distinct CDR3 sequences, roughly 51% of them appearing once. Source material: blood. The chain links TRBV20-1 to TRBJ2-5, with D maybe TRBD2 (5 bases). The sequence was obtained from a woman aged 60-70 years in good health. The CDR3 DNA follows: TGCAGTGCCGAGCGGAGTATTAATTCAGAGACCCAGTACTTC. Amino acid sequence: CSAERSINSETQYF.